This T cell receptor (beta chain) was recorded in a study of sequential checkpoint blockade in melanoma. On the study more broadly: TCRbeta immunosequencing was performed on DNA from 90 to 100 pretreatment melanoma tumor samples. Under 25 patients had matched tumor biopsies before treatment and at week 13 after nivolumab or ipilimumab alone.

V trimming: 4 bases; J trimming: 6 bases; junction bases outside the gene matches: 6. The germline gives CDR1 SGHRS, CDR2 YFSETQ. The CDR3 is made up of 15 amino acids. Sequenced by immunoSEQ multiplex PCR; TCRdb stores in-frame clones only, minus some. The table shows about 12,000 clones, with approximately 25% occurring only once. Treatment specified: randomized to nivolumab then ipilimumab (arm A) or the reverse (arm B). The sequence came from a human donor with melanoma. This chain uses TRBV5-1 with TRBJ2-2; TRBD1 aligns across 10 bases. The input for sequencing was tumor tissue (inferred from file names), taken from a patient given nivolumab and ipilimumab in sequence. The CDR3 region is CASSPQTGGPGELFF. The CDR3 DNA is TGCGCCAGCAGCCCCCAGACAGGGGGCCCCGGGGAGCTGTTTTTT.